This passage covers 18 T cell receptor beta chains from one sample sequenced in a study of blood T cell repertoires in COVID-19. Only in-frame clones appear in the TCRdb table, and some are missing; sequencing was by immunoSEQ multiplex PCR. The sample gives fewer than 250,000 clones, approximately 90% of which show up once; around 0.87% is in the top ten. The specimen was PBMCs or T cells enriched from blood (not recorded which). These TCRs come from a man between 50 and 59 years old who had been exposed to COVID-19.

This chain links TRBV5-1 with TRBJ2-5, with 9 nucleotides matching TRBD2. V shed 4 bases, J shed 2 bases, and the junction held 6 bases outside the gene matches. The CDR3 runs 15 residues. Looked up from germline, CDR1 is SGHRS and CDR2 is YFSETQ. Here the CDR3 DNA reads TGCGCCAGCAGCACCGCTAGCGGGATGCAAGAGACCCAGTACTTC. Translation gives CASSTASGMQETQYF.

The CDR3 DNA reads TGTGCCTGGACGGCCCTCGGCTTGGTAAACAGGGCGCATATGGGGGAGCAGTACTTC. Protein product: CAWTALGLVNRAHMGEQYF. The chain combines TRBV30 with TRBJ2-7; maybe TRBD1 (6 bases). The germline V and J ends were trimmed by 4 bases and 7 bases, with 35 bases remaining between them. Germline V gene lookup returns CDR1 GTSNPN and CDR2 SVGIG (reference sequence). CDR3 length: 19 amino acids.

This clone was found once. The chain has TRBV19 and TRBJ1-1, with D possibly being TRBD1 (6 bases). Trimming removed 7 bases at V and 6 bases at J, with 21 bases between. CDR3 size: 15 residues. Germline V gene sequence: CDR1 LNHDA, CDR2 SQIVND (reference sequence). CDR3 residues: CASTAPLNRDPEAFF. CDR3 sequence (DNA): TGTGCCAGTACCGCACCCCTAAACAGGGACCCTGAAGCTTTCTTT.

J is TRBJ1-6 and V is TRBV19, with D tentatively TRBD1 (6 bases). The germline V and J ends were trimmed by 11 bases and 8 bases, with 16 bases remaining between them. CDR3 length equals 13 residues. Per germline, CDR1 LNHDA and CDR2 SQIVND (reference sequence). As DNA, the CDR3 is TGTGCCTCGCACCGGGACAACTATTCACCCCTCCACTTT. Encoded protein: CASHRDNYSPLHF.

The chain recombines TRBV5-1 with TRBJ1-1; D unclear. Trimming shortened V by 4 bases and J by 4 bases, and 11 bases separated the two germline ends. The CDR3 is 13 amino acids. In germline, CDR1 is SGHRS, CDR2 YFSETQ. CDR3 sequence reads: CASSTTVGTEAFF. The CDR3 DNA is TGCGCCAGCAGCACCACGGTCGGCACTGAAGCTTTCTTT.

This chain uses TRBV7-2 with TRBJ2-1; TRBD1 might be the D (5 bases). Trimming shortened V by 4 bases and J by 4 bases, and 11 bases separated the two germline ends. The CDR3 has 14 residues. Germline V gene lookup returns CDR1 SGHTA and CDR2 FQGNSA. CDR3 DNA: TGTGCCAGCAGCTCCCTCCAGGGTTACAATGAGCAGTTCTTC. Protein product: CASSSLQGYNEQFF.

V and J are TRBV27 and TRBJ2-7; 7 nucleotides match TRBD2. Germline values: CDR1 MNHEY, CDR2 SMNVEV (reference sequence). The CDR3 length is 15 residues. V lost 8 bases, J lost 5 bases, and 15 bases stayed unmatched. The CDR3 loop is CASGLGVVGGNEQYF. The DNA for the CDR3 is TGTGCCAGCGGACTCGGGGTTGTGGGGGGGAACGAGCAGTACTTC.

This clone was seen only a few times. The rearrangement joins TRBV28 to TRBJ2-7, with D possibly TRBD1 on 5 matching bases. The germline V and J ends were trimmed by 2 bases and 2 bases, with 10 bases remaining between them. CDR3 size: 14 residues. Germline V gene lookup returns CDR1 MDHEN and CDR2 SYDVKM. The CDR3 loop is CASSLVGAPYEQYV. CDR3 DNA: TGTGCCAGCAGTTTAGTAGGGGCGCCCTACGAGCAGTACGTC.

The CDR3 region has the DNA TGTGCCAGCAGCTTTAGCGGGGCGAGCTCCTACAATGAGCAGTTCTTC. Residues: CASSFSGASSYNEQFF. The chain couples TRBV7-9 to TRBJ2-1; 8 bases align to TRBD2. Germline V lookup: CDR1 SEHNR, CDR2 FQNEAQ (reference sequence). The CDR3 has 16 residues. Unmatched junction bases numbered 4, after V lost 3 bases and J lost 0 bases.

The chain has TRBV5-1 and TRBJ2-3, with TRBD2 identical over 10 bases. Germline trimming cut 4 bases from V and 5 bases from J; bases unmatched to any gene: 4. The CDR3 totals 14 residues. Germline assignment: CDR1 SGHRS and CDR2 YFSETQ. In DNA form, the CDR3 reads TGCGCCAGCAGCCCTAGCGGGGGTATAGATACGCAGTATTTT. It translates to CASSPSGGIDTQYF.

This rearrangement joins TRBV9 to TRBJ1-1; a weak D match, TRBD1 (5 bases). Germline V lookup: CDR1 SGDLS, CDR2 YYNGEE. The CDR3 covers 14 residues. V dropped 0 bases and J dropped 1 base, with 7 bases sitting between them. CDR3 nucleotides: TGTGCCAGCAGCGTAGACCAGGGGAACACTGAAGCTTTCTTT. Its translation is CASSVDQGNTEAFF.

The chain has TRBV5-1 and TRBJ2-7; possible D gene TRBD1, 6 bases. CDR3 size: 14 residues. V shed 0 bases and J shed 3 bases, with 10 bases lying between them. The V gene's germline CDR1 is SGHRS and CDR2 YFSETQ. CDR3 residues: CASSLVGQFYEQYF. The DNA of the CDR3 is TGCGCCAGCAGCTTGGTGGGACAATTCTACGAGCAGTACTTC.

V and J are TRBV10-3 and TRBJ2-1; D uncertain. Germline CDR1 ENHRY, CDR2 SYGVKD. Between the trimmed V and J ends, which lost 4 bases and 1 base, there was a span of 8 bases. The CDR3 loop spans 14 amino acids. CDR3 amino acids: CAISGNSSYNEQFF. The CDR3 DNA reads TGTGCCATCAGTGGAAACTCTTCCTACAATGAGCAGTTCTTC.

This clone was seen only once. This chain uses TRBV7-8 with TRBJ1-2; 9 nucleotides match TRBD1. Germline V gives CDR1 SGHVS, CDR2 FQNEAQ. The CDR3 contains 16 residues. With 1 base clipped from V and 4 bases from J, the junction kept 7 bases outside the gene matches. The CDR3 region is CASSLGTGDIRYGYTF. CDR3 nucleotides: TGTGCCAGCAGCTTAGGGACAGGGGACATCCGCTATGGCTACACCTTC.

This rearrangement joins TRBV30 to TRBJ1-5; no clear D. Germline values: CDR1 GTSNPN, CDR2 SVGIG (reference sequence). The CDR3 covers 13 residues. Trimming pared 3 bases from V and 0 bases from J, leaving 6 bases between. As DNA, the CDR3 is TGTGCCTGGAGGAGGGATAGCAATCAGCCCCAGCATTTT. Its protein is CAWRRDSNQPQHF.

V and J are TRBV19 and TRBJ1-1; maybe TRBD1 (5 bases). The V end lost 4 bases, the J end lost 4 bases, and 13 bases lay between the germline ends. This CDR3 is built from 14 residues. The germline CDR1 and CDR2 sequences are LNHDA and SQIVND (reference sequence). The CDR3 spells CASSTRQGGTEAFF. CDR3 sequence (DNA): TGTGCCAGTAGTACCCGCCAGGGAGGCACTGAAGCTTTCTTT.

The chain is built from TRBV28 and TRBJ1-5; 8 bases align to TRBD1. Losses at the gene ends were 2 bases for V and 5 bases for J; bases not matched to a gene: 2. Germline V CDR1 and CDR2: MDHEN, SYDVKM. CDR3 length: 14 residues. CDR3 residues: CASSLHRGDQPQHF. The CDR3 DNA reads as TGTGCCAGCAGTTTACACAGGGGGGATCAGCCCCAGCATTTT.

The chain couples TRBV4-2 to TRBJ1-4, with D maybe TRBD1 (6 bases). CDR3 length: 13 residues. Germline lookup yields CDR1 LGHNA and CDR2 YNFKEQ. The ends were cut back, 0 bases at V and 8 bases at J, with 7 bases in the middle. CDR3 loop: CASSQDGQEKLFF. In DNA form, the CDR3 reads TGTGCCAGCAGCCAAGATGGACAGGAAAAACTGTTTTTT.